The present entry profiles one TCR beta chain with its context. This sample was included in a study of shared clonotypes between healthy human individuals. Using immunoSEQ multiplex PCR, the repertoire was profiled, and TCRdb retains in-frame clones only, with some absent. Among over 2 million clones listed, less than 95% were seen once. Memory CD4+ cells were the fraction left after CD45RA+ naive selection. Sequences were obtained from naive CD4+ T cells from PBMCs. Indicated subset: CD45RA+ positively selected. The sequence derives from a man between 18 and 29 years old in good health. Some clones in this sample may be carry-over from other donors' samples.

CDR3 in DNA: TGTGCCAGCAGACCGGGACAGGGGACCTACGAGCAGTACTTC. Its protein is CASRPGQGTYEQYF. The rearrangement uses TRBV2 and TRBJ2-7; TRBD1 agrees at 10 bases. V lost 6 bases and J lost 2; bases outside the gene matches: 4. Germline V gene lookup returns CDR1 SNHLY and CDR2 FYNNEI. The CDR3 covers 14 residues.